These 17 T cell receptor beta chains came from one sample sequenced in a study of blood T cell repertoires in COVID-19. The protocol was immunoSEQ multiplex PCR, while the TCRdb copy is restricted to in-frame clones and leaves out a portion. This table has approximately 130,000 clones, more than 80% appearing once. The source material was peripheral blood. The receptor source for this set is a human donor in a cohort sampled during active COVID-19.

J is TRBJ1-1 and V is TRBV5-4; D is unclear. Trimming removed 0 bases at V and 0 bases at J, with 9 bases between. Germline lookup yields CDR1 SGHNT and CDR2 YYREEE (reference sequence). This CDR3 is 15 amino acids long. CDR3 sequence (DNA): TGTGCCAGCAGCTTGGGCGGAGATCTGAACACTGAAGCTTTCTTT. It encodes CASSLGGDLNTEAFF.

This chain's CDR3 is CASSLEGAPGNTIYF. The CDR3 nucleotides read TGCGCCAGCAGCTTGGAGGGGGCCCCTGGAAACACCATATATTTT. This chain connects TRBV5-1 to TRBJ1-3; 7 nucleotides agree with TRBD1. J was trimmed by 2 bases and V by 0 bases; bases with no gene match: 2. The germline gives CDR1 SGHRS, CDR2 YFSETQ. This CDR3 comprises 15 residues.

This clone showed up just a few times. V and J are TRBV4-3 and TRBJ2-3, with a possible D match to TRBD2 (6 bases). Germline loops: CDR1 LGHNA, CDR2 YSLEER. This CDR3 is built from 17 residues. V shed 0 bases and J shed 2 bases, with 15 bases lying between them. CDR3 in DNA: TGCGCCAGCAGCCAAGAGGCTGGCGGGATAAACACAGATACGCAGTATTTT. It encodes CASSQEAGGINTDTQYF.

This clone showed up just once. The chain recombines TRBV5-6 with TRBJ2-6; a possible D gene is TRBD1 (5 bases). Germline CDR1 and CDR2: SGHDT and YYEEEE. The CDR3 covers 18 residues. Trimming removed 0 bases at V and 0 bases at J, with 13 bases between. This chain's CDR3 is CASSLVGAPPSGANVLTF. The DNA for the CDR3 is TGTGCCAGCAGCTTGGTAGGGGCCCCACCCTCTGGGGCCAACGTCCTGACTTTC. Variable domain in full (rest from reference TRBV5-6 and TRBJ2-6): DAGVTQSPTHLIKTRGQQVTLRCSPKSGHDTVSWYQQALGQGPQFIFQYYEEEERQRGNFPDRFSGHQFPNYSSELNVNALLLGDSALYLCASSLVGAPPSGANVLTFGAGSRLTVL.

The chain has TRBV4-3 and TRBJ2-7; 9 positions agree with TRBD1. Trimming took 1 base from V and 0 from J; bases not matched to a gene: 1. The germline V gene encodes CDR1 LGHNA and CDR2 YSLEER. There are 15 residues in the CDR3. CDR3 protein: CASSQADRGSYEQYF. In DNA form, the CDR3 reads TGCGCCAGCAGCCAAGCGGACAGGGGCTCCTACGAGCAGTACTTC.

This clone occurred a few times. The CDR3 loop is CASTFSGGIGSNEKLFF. CDR3 in DNA: TGTGCCAGCACCTTCTCGGGGGGAATAGGCTCTAATGAAAAACTGTTTTTT. The V call is TRBV27, the J call TRBJ1-4; TRBD1 might be the D (5 bases). Trimming left V 7 bases short and J 3 bases short, with 21 bases between. This CDR3 region has 17 residues. Germline loops: CDR1 MNHEY, CDR2 SMNVEV (reference sequence).

This clone was counted a single time. The V and J genes are TRBV19 and TRBJ1-5, with a possible D match to TRBD1 (5 bases). There are 15 residues in the CDR3. Trimming took 3 bases from V and 5 from J, leaving 14 bases between them. Per germline, CDR1 LNHDA and CDR2 SQIVND (reference sequence). CDR3 DNA sequence: TGTGCCAGTAGTATCATCAGGGAGGGGCATCAGCCCCAGCATTTT. This gives the protein CASSIIREGHQPQHF. Together with reference TRBV19 and TRBJ1-5, the CDR3 gives the full variable domain: DGGITQSPKYLFRKEGQNVTLSCEQNLNHDAMYWYRQDPGQGLRLIYYSQIVNDFQKGDIAEGYSVSREKKESFPLTVTSAQKNPTAFYLCASSIIREGHQPQHFGDGTRLSIL.

This chain uses TRBV7-2 with TRBJ1-4; TRBD1 might be the D (6 bases). The CDR3 runs 14 residues. Germline assignment: CDR1 SGHTA and CDR2 FQGNSA. Trimming removed 3 bases at V and 5 bases at J, with 10 bases between. CDR3 DNA: TGTGCCAGCAGCTTGAGACAGGCCAATGAAAAACTGTTTTTT. Protein sequence: CASSLRQANEKLFF. Variable domain in full (rest from reference TRBV7-2 and TRBJ1-4): GAGVSQSPSNKVTEKGKDVELRCDPISGHTALYWYRQSLGQGLEFLIYFQGNSAPDKSGLPSDRFSAERTGGSVSTLTIQRTQQEDSAVYLCASSLRQANEKLFFGSGTQLSVL.

This clone has only one observation. V and J are TRBV15 and TRBJ2-3; TRBD2 aligns across 13 bases. The CDR3 consists of 20 residues. CDR1 and CDR2 from the germline V gene are LNHNV and YYDKDF (reference sequence). The ends lost 0 bases at V and 2 bases at J; junction bases unmatched: 11. The CDR3 DNA reads as TGTGCCACCAGCAGAGATCTCGTATGGACTAGCGGGAGAGACACAGATACGCAGTATTTT. Its translation: CATSRDLVWTSGRDTDTQYF.

The V and J genes are TRBV15 and TRBJ2-2, with 9 bases lining up with TRBD2. J lost 1 base, V lost 3 bases, and 15 bases had no gene match. The germline V gene encodes CDR1 LNHNV and CDR2 YYDKDF (reference sequence). This CDR3 spans 20 amino acids. For the CDR3, the DNA is TGTGCCACCAGCAGTATTACAGGCGGATTTAGCGGGGGGAACACCGGGGAGCTGTTTTTT. Its translation is CATSSITGGFSGGNTGELFF.

The rearrangement joins TRBV7-2 to TRBJ1-6; TRBD1 aligns across 8 bases. CDR1 and CDR2 from the germline V gene are SGHTA and FQGNSA. The CDR3 runs to 14 residues. V lost 6 bases, J lost 7 bases, and 5 bases stayed unmatched. The CDR3 bases are TGTGCCAGCAGAACCGCAGGGGGCAATTCACCCCTCCACTTT. The encoded protein is CASRTAGGNSPLHF.

The chain recombines TRBV5-4 with TRBJ2-5, with TRBD2 identical over 11 bases. Trimming took 2 bases from V and 5 from J; bases not matched to a gene: 2. CDR3 size: 14 residues. Germline V gene lookup returns CDR1 SGHNT and CDR2 YYREEE (reference sequence). The CDR3 is CASSFSGGEETQYF. In DNA form, the CDR3 reads TGTGCCAGCAGCTTTAGCGGGGGGGAGGAGACCCAGTACTTC.

CDR3 bases: TGTGCCAGCAGTGAATATGGACACGAAGCTTTCTTT. Amino acid sequence: CASSEYGHEAFF. This sequence joins TRBV25-1 and TRBJ1-1; TRBD1 is a possible D gene (5 bases). Germline CDR1 reads MGHDK; CDR2 reads SYGVNS. Trimming removed 0 bases at V and 8 bases at J, with 7 bases between. The CDR3 has 12 residues.

This clone was observed a few times. This CDR3 is CASSDIAVTYNEQFF. Written as DNA, the CDR3 is TGTGCCAGCAGTGATATAGCGGTTACCTACAATGAGCAGTTCTTC. V usage is TRBV2 and J usage is TRBJ2-1; weak D call: TRBD2 (6 bases). The CDR3 loop spans 15 amino acids. V lost 3 bases and J 2 bases, leaving 11 bases between the germline ends. Per the germline V gene, CDR1 is SNHLY and CDR2 is FYNNEI. The variable domain in full, completed from reference TRBV2 and TRBJ2-1, reads EPEVTQTPSHQVTQMGQEVILRCVPISNHLYFYWYRQILGQKVEFLVSFYNNEISEKSEIFDDQFSVERPDGSNFTLKIRSTKLEDSAMYFCASSDIAVTYNEQFFGPGTRLTVL.

The chain has TRBV18 and TRBJ1-1; TRBD1 agrees at 7 bases. V lost 4 bases, J lost 5 bases, and 4 bases stayed unmatched. The CDR3 is 13 residues long. Germline CDR1 reads KGHSH; CDR2 reads LQKENI. Here the CDR3 DNA reads TGTGCCAGCTCACTTACAGGGGAGACTGAAGCTTTCTTT. Residues: CASSLTGETEAFF. Filled out from reference TRBV18 and TRBJ1-1, the complete variable domain reads NAGVMQNPRHLVRRRGQEARLRCSPMKGHSHVYWYRQLPEEGLKFMVYLQKENIIDESGMPKERFSAEFPKEGPSILRIQQVVRGDSAAYFCASSLTGETEAFFGQGTRLTVV.

The chain employs TRBV5-8 and TRBJ2-3, with unresolved D. Germline CDR1 SGHTS, CDR2 YDEGEE. The CDR3 covers 11 residues. The V gene lost 2 bases and the J gene lost 9 bases, with 7 bases spanning the gap. The CDR3 loop is CASSLTYTQYF. CDR3 coding DNA: TGTGCCAGCAGCTTAACATACACGCAGTATTTT.

The chain is built from TRBV7-8 and TRBJ2-2; a possible D gene is TRBD2 (5 bases). Germline values: CDR1 SGHVS, CDR2 FQNEAQ. The ends were cut back, 8 bases at V and 8 bases at J, with 15 bases in the middle. This CDR3 comprises 13 residues. CDR3 sequence reads: CASGQPGSGELFF. As DNA, the CDR3 is TGTGCCAGCGGCCAGCCGGGGTCTGGGGAGCTGTTTTTT.